The 7 T cell receptor beta chains below all came from one sample that was sequenced in a study of blood T cell repertoires in COVID-19 (TCRdb year 2020). Receptor amplification or capture employed the immunoSEQ multiplex PCR assay. The immuneACCESS repertoire file appears here via TCRdb, limited to in-frame rearrangements. These files lack a portion of the clones; in checked studies, under half of the deficit traces to unresolved V genes, and the cause of the others is not known. For this sample there are 100,000 to 150,000 clones; about 83% appear just once. The ten largest clonotypes hold roughly 6.2% of the sample. Sequencing was done on a sample of peripheral blood. The receptors come from a man aged 65 to 85 with acute or convalescent COVID-19.

The chain combines TRBV7-2 with TRBJ2-1, with D possibly TRBD1 on 6 matching bases. The CDR3 covers 13 residues. Trimming removed 3 bases at V and 8 bases at J, with 11 bases between. In germline, CDR1 is SGHTA, CDR2 FQGNSA. The DNA for the CDR3 is TGTGCCAGCAGCTTCGACCCAGGGGATGAGCAGTTCTTC. Its protein is CASSFDPGDEQFF.

The gene calls are TRBV30 and TRBJ1-4; D is uncertain. Trimming pared 6 bases from V and 7 bases from J, leaving 15 bases between. The CDR3 runs 13 residues. Germline V lookup: CDR1 GTSNPN, CDR2 SVGIG (reference sequence). The CDR3 bases are TGTGCCTGCACTTCCAAGCGGCTTGAAAAACTGTTTTTT. This translates into CACTSKRLEKLFF.

The chain joins TRBV7-9 to TRBJ2-2; 10 bases line up with TRBD1. The J segment lost 3 bases and the V segment lost 8 bases, leaving 6 bases of the junction unmatched. The CDR3 totals 15 residues. Germline V gives CDR1 SEHNR, CDR2 FQNEAQ (reference sequence). The DNA for the CDR3 is TGTGCCAGCGGGACAGGGGTGGAGTACACCGGGGAGCTGTTTTTT. This sequence encodes CASGTGVEYTGELFF.

The CDR3 loop reads CASSLTRTGVPYEQYF. CDR3 in DNA: TGTGCCAGCAGTTTAACACGGACAGGGGTTCCCTACGAGCAGTACTTC. V and J are TRBV27 and TRBJ2-7; 9 bases line up with TRBD1. Germline V lookup: CDR1 MNHEY, CDR2 SMNVEV (reference sequence). V lost 2 bases and J lost 2; bases outside the gene matches: 7. The CDR3 has 16 amino acids.

Points on this clone: This sample includes further DNA sequences coding for the same CDR3. The rearrangement joins TRBV11-3 to TRBJ2-7; 9 nucleotides line up with TRBD1. This CDR3 comprises 13 residues. Germline V CDR1 and CDR2: SGHNT, YENEEA. The V and J ends lost 5 bases and 6 bases, in that order; junction bases with no gene match: 5. CDR3 DNA: TGTGCCAGCAGCAGGGACAGGGTTTCCGAGCAGTACTTC. Encoded protein: CASSRDRVSEQYF.

This chain links TRBV19 with TRBJ2-7; 10 bases fit TRBD1. CDR3 length equals 17 residues. V dropped 7 bases and J dropped 3; count of bases not matched to a gene: 15. The germline gives CDR1 LNHDA, CDR2 SQIVND (reference sequence). CDR3 in amino acids: CASTSGQGDGIHYEQYF. CDR3 DNA sequence: TGTGCCAGTACATCCGGACAGGGGGATGGAATTCACTACGAGCAGTACTTC.

V gene TRBV9 combines with J gene TRBJ2-7; 8 nucleotides line up with TRBD2. The V gene end was trimmed by 2 bases and the J gene end by 3 bases; junction bases not matched to a gene: 10. Germline lookup yields CDR1 SGDLS and CDR2 YYNGEE. CDR3 size: 16 residues. The DNA for the CDR3 is TGTGCCAGCAGCGTCGGGACTAGTGGTAGAAACTACGAGCAGTACTTC. It is translated as CASSVGTSGRNYEQYF.